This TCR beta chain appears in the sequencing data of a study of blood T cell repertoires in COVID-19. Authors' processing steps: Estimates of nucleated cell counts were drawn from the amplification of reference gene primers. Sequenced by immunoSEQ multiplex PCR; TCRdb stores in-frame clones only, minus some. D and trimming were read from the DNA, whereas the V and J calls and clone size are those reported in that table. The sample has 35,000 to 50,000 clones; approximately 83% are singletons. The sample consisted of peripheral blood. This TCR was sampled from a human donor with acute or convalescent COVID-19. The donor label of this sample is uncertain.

The CDR3 DNA sequence: TGTGCCAGTAGCCCGGGACTTCAGGGTTTAAGTTCACCCCTCCACTTT. Translated: CASSPGLQGLSSPLHF. The genes are TRBV19 and TRBJ1-6; D possibly corresponds to TRBD1 (5 bases). This CDR3 contains 16 residues. Trimming left V 6 bases short and J 9 bases short, with 21 bases between. Germline assignment: CDR1 LNHDA and CDR2 SQIVND (reference sequence).